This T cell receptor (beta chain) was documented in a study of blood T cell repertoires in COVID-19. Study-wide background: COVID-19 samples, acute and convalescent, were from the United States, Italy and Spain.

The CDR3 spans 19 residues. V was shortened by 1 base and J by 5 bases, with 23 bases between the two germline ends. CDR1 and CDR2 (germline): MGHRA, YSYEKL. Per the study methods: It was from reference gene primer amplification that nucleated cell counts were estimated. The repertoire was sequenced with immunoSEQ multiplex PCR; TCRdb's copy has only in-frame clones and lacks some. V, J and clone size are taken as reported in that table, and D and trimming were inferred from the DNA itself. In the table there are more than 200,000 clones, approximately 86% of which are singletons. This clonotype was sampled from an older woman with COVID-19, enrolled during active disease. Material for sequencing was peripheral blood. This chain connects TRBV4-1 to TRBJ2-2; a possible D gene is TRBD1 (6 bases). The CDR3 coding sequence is TGCGCCAGCAGCCAAGGTTTTTCCGGGACCAGGACAGTAACCGGGGAGCTGTTTTTT. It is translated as CASSQGFSGTRTVTGELFF.